The text below deals with one TCR beta chain. Followed over time, Seattle patients had been enrolled while infection was active. The CDR3 covers 15 residues. V was shortened by 3 bases and J by 2 bases, with 14 bases between the two germline ends. CDR1 and CDR2 (germline): SGDLS, YYNGEE. The entry originates in a study of blood T cell repertoires in COVID-19. Study details: Both acute and convalescent COVID-19 samples were obtained from the United States, Italy and Spain. From T cells, B-cell-depleted T cells, or PBMCs came the material, which was cDNA or gDNA.

As handled by the study authors: Counts of nucleated cells, estimated from reference gene primer amplification, were obtained. Produced via immunoSEQ multiplex PCR; TCRdb's table is partial and in-frame only. V, J and clone size derive from that table, while D and trimming were established from the DNA sequence. Among over 150,000 clones, roughly 89% were seen once, and the ten largest hold 10% to 13%. The chain couples TRBV9 to TRBJ1-1; tentative D call: TRBD1 (6 bases). The sample was peripheral blood. The clonotype originates from a woman aged 70 to 79 with COVID-19, enrolled during active disease. The CDR3 region is CASSARGAINTEAFF. The CDR3 bases are TGTGCCAGCAGCGCCCGGGGGGCCATCAACACTGAAGCTTTCTTT. Filled out from reference TRBV9 and TRBJ1-1, the complete variable domain reads DSGVTQTPKHLITATGQRVTLRCSPRSGDLSVYWYQQSLDQGLQFLIQYYNGEERAKGNILERFSAQQFPDLHSELNLSSLELGDSALYFCASSARGAINTEAFFGQGTRLTVV.